A single TCR beta chain is shown here with its context. The antigen is unknown. This CDR3 region has 15 residues. V dropped 7 bases and J dropped 8; count of bases not matched to a gene: 13. The germline V gene encodes CDR1 SEHNR and CDR2 FQNEAQ (reference sequence). Researchers reported that TCR beta cDNA libraries carried unique molecular identifiers. Each batch of about 0.85 to 10 million T cells produced hundreds of thousands of cDNA molecules. MiXCR, run by TCRdb on the PCR reads, gives a single entry per CDR3 protein. The table includes around 200,000 distinct CDR3 sequences, over 25% detected once. This sample is drawn from a study of post-analysis software for immune sequencing data. General study findings and limits: There were roughly 5 TRBV segments more frequent in patients than controls, and TRBV5-6, TRBV5-1 and TRBV20-1 were among them. Diversity measured as normalized Chao1 was significantly lower in multiple sclerosis patients than in controls.

The chain joins TRBV7-9 to TRBJ2-1; 8 bases map to TRBD1. The sample consisted of blood. The clonotype originates from a girl under 18 with multiple sclerosis. The CDR3 DNA is TGTGCCAGCAACAAAAGGGAGTCAGGGGGCTATGAGCAGTTCTTC. Residues: CASNKRESGGYEQFF.